These T cell receptor beta chains were read from a single sample in a study of blood T cell repertoires in COVID-19. Only in-frame clones appear in the TCRdb table, and some are missing; sequencing was by immunoSEQ multiplex PCR. The sample includes under 250,000 clones, 86% of them seen just once. The source material was peripheral blood. Receptor source: a man aged 55 to 70 with acute or convalescent COVID-19. Both conserved end residues are part of each CDR3. Each record gives: J gene, clone size, D gene, V gene, CDR3 protein, CDR3 DNA. The D gene is left open where the match is weak. Some rows have no size entry. The others give once, few or many, or a class for an expanded clone.

TRBJ1-2,-,TRBD1,TRBV5-6,CASSLGQGIRGYTF,TGTGCCAGCAGCTTGGGACAGGGGATCCGTGGCTACACCTTC
TRBJ2-5,-,TRBD2,TRBV5-6,CASSLGTSGRAVRGKTQYF,TGTGCCAGCAGCTTGGGGACTAGCGGGAGGGCAGTCCGCGGGAAGACCCAGTACTTC
TRBJ2-7,-,TRBD1,TRBV4-3,CASSPDRESYEQYF,TGCGCCAGCAGCCCGGACAGGGAGTCCTACGAGCAGTACTTC
TRBJ2-5,-,TRBD2,TRBV6-2/TRBV6-3,CASTPGTRDYQETQYF,TGTGCCAGCACCCCCGGGACGAGGGACTATCAAGAGACCCAGTACTTC
TRBJ1-3,-,-,TRBV28,CASRYNRALYF,TGTGCCAGCAGGTATAACAGGGCCCTATATTTT
TRBJ2-1,-,TRBD2,TRBV3-1/TRBV3-2,CASSRTSGRINEQFF,TGTGCCAGCAGCCGTACTAGCGGGAGAATCAATGAGCAGTTCTTC
TRBJ1-2,-,TRBD1,TRBV28,CASGKGARGYTF,TGTGCCAGCGGGAAGGGGGCCCGAGGCTACACCTTC
TRBJ1-4,few,-,TRBV29-1,CSVGQGSANEKLFF,TGCAGCGTTGGCCAGGGGTCGGCTAATGAAAAACTGTTTTTT
TRBJ1-2,-,TRBD1,TRBV2,CASSAPSGQFYGYTF,TGTGCCAGCAGTGCCCCCTCGGGACAGTTCTATGGCTACACCTTC
TRBJ2-4,-,-,TRBV11-2,CASSLEAGQRDPKNIQYF,TGTGCCAGCAGCTTAGAGGCGGGCCAGAGGGATCCCAAAAACATTCAGTACTTC
TRBJ2-7,-,TRBD1,TRBV6-5,CASSYSPGQHYEQYF,TGTGCCAGCAGTTACTCGCCGGGACAGCACTACGAGCAGTACTTC
TRBJ2-1,-,TRBD1,TRBV24-1,CATSKGQAYNEQFF,TGTGCCACCAGTAAAGGACAGGCGTACAATGAGCAGTTCTTC
TRBJ2-1,-,TRBD2,TRBV24-1,CATSDLSGGSSYNEQFF,TGTGCCACCAGTGATTTATCGGGAGGGAGCTCCTACAATGAGCAGTTCTTC
TRBJ1-2,-,-,TRBV28,CASSLLLLNYGYTF,TGTGCCAGCAGTTTACTTCTGCTAAACTATGGCTACACCTTC
TRBJ2-1,-,-,TRBV27,CASFPPPGSYNEQFF,TGTGCCAGCTTTCCTCCTCCAGGGTCCTACAATGAGCAGTTCTTC
TRBJ1-3,-,-,TRBV6-5,CASSYSSRAGNTIYF,TGTGCCAGCAGTTACTCTAGCAGGGCCGGAAACACCATATATTTT
TRBJ2-1,-,TRBD1,TRBV19,CASSGPRQGFHEQFF,TGTGCCAGTAGTGGACCCCGACAGGGGTTCCATGAGCAGTTCTTC
TRBJ1-3,-,TRBD1,TRBV27,CASSRLGTGGFGNTIYF,TGTGCCAGCAGCCGCCTAGGGACAGGGGGTTTTGGAAACACCATATATTTT
TRBJ1-1,-,-,TRBV19,CASWDSGVPGTEAFF,TGTGCCAGTTGGGATTCAGGGGTGCCGGGCACTGAAGCTTTCTTT
TRBJ1-3,-,TRBD1,TRBV9,CASSLGQGGNTIYF,TGTGCCAGCAGCTTAGGACAGGGGGGAAACACCATATATTTT
TRBJ2-7,-,-,TRBV19,CASSIEAPGVYEQYF,TGTGCCAGTAGTATAGAGGCACCCGGGGTATACGAGCAGTACTTC
TRBJ2-5,-,-,TRBV7-3,CASSAFGAKGETQYF,TGTGCCAGCAGCGCATTTGGGGCGAAGGGAGAGACCCAGTACTTC
TRBJ1-3,-,-,TRBV9,CASSVGGAWTGNTIYF,TGTGCCAGCAGCGTGGGGGGGGCCTGGACTGGAAACACCATATATTTT
TRBJ1-4,-,-,TRBV19,CASKDSPNEKLFF,TGTGCCAGTAAGGACAGCCCGAATGAAAAACTGTTTTTT
TRBJ1-4,-,-,TRBV6-5,CASSYLDRGVGEKLFF,TGTGCCAGCAGTTACTTAGATCGGGGGGTTGGCGAAAAACTGTTTTTT
TRBJ2-1,few,-,TRBV27,CASSLGWESYNEQFF,TGTGCCAGCAGTTTGGGGTGGGAGTCCTACAATGAGCAGTTCTTC
TRBJ2-1,-,TRBD2,TRBV7-9,CASLSGQIRAGAYNEQFF,TGTGCCAGTCTATCCGGACAGATAAGAGCGGGGGCCTACAATGAGCAGTTCTTC
TRBJ1-3,-,-,TRBV5-1,CASSFLGAGGNTIYF,TGCGCCAGCAGCTTCTTGGGGGCTGGCGGAAACACCATATATTTT
TRBJ1-2,-,TRBD1,TRBV6-5,CASRVNRGRGYGYTF,TGTGCCAGCAGAGTCAACAGGGGGCGTGGCTATGGCTACACCTTC
TRBJ2-2,-,-,TRBV28,CASSFHSNTGELFF,TGTGCCAGCAGTTTTCACTCGAACACCGGGGAGCTGTTTTTT
TRBJ2-1,-,-,TRBV6-5,CASSPGKAVQDEQFF,TGTGCCAGCAGCCCCGGGAAGGCAGTTCAGGATGAGCAGTTCTTC
TRBJ1-3,few,-,TRBV21-1,CASSKRLGDTIYF,TGTGCCAGCAGCAAAAGACTGGGAGACACCATATATTTT
TRBJ1-5,-,-,TRBV6-1,CASSEALTGTQPQHF,TGTGCCAGCAGTGAAGCGCTAACAGGGACTCAGCCCCAGCATTTT
TRBJ2-7,-,-,TRBV10-3,CAIGAAPSSYEQYF,TGTGCCATCGGGGCAGCGCCAAGCTCCTACGAGCAGTACTTC
TRBJ1-1,-,-,TRBV7-2,CASSLEAGWLSEAFF,TGTGCCAGCAGCTTAGAAGCAGGGTGGTTGTCTGAAGCTTTCTTT
TRBJ1-5,-,-,TRBV15,CATSRDFQGRQPQHF,TGTGCCACCAGCAGAGATTTTCAGGGGCGGCAGCCCCAGCATTTT
TRBJ1-6,-,-,TRBV19,CASSPPGYSISYNSPLHF,TGTGCCAGTAGTCCTCCGGGATATTCTATCTCCTATAATTCACCCCTCCACTTT
TRBJ1-1,-,-,TRBV11-3,CASSFYRSPGAEAFF,TGTGCCAGCAGCTTCTACAGGTCCCCGGGGGCTGAAGCTTTCTTT
TRBJ1-5,-,TRBD1,TRBV3-1/TRBV3-2,CASSQAGGQPQHF,TGTGCCAGCAGCCAAGCAGGGGGTCAGCCCCAGCATTTT
TRBJ2-5,-,TRBD1,TRBV5-1,CASSRQGSGETQYF,TGCGCCAGCAGTAGACAGGGGAGCGGAGAGACCCAGTACTTC
TRBJ1-4,-,-,TRBV7-9,CASSSPLEQGATNEKLFF,TGTGCCAGCAGCTCTCCGCTGGAGCAGGGTGCAACTAATGAAAAACTGTTTTTT
TRBJ1-2,few,-,TRBV7-2,CASSLDRIDGYTF,TGTGCCAGCAGCTTAGACAGGATAGATGGCTACACCTTC
TRBJ1-2,-,-,TRBV6-5,CASSYLSQNYGYTF,TGTGCCAGCAGTTACTTATCCCAGAACTATGGCTACACCTTC
TRBJ1-1,-,-,TRBV29-1,CSVGRSTEAFF,TGCAGCGTTGGGCGGTCCACTGAAGCTTTCTTT
TRBJ2-7,-,-,TRBV5-5,CASSLEGYTYEQYF,TGTGCCAGCAGCTTGGAGGGGTATACCTACGAGCAGTACTTC
TRBJ1-6,-,-,TRBV18,CASSPRGEKSPLHF,TGTGCCAGCTCACCGCGGGGGGAAAAATCACCCCTCCACTTT
TRBJ2-7,-,TRBD2,TRBV4-3,CASSQGAGGAAYEQYF,TGCGCCAGCAGCCAAGGGGCCGGGGGGGCCGCCTACGAGCAGTACTTC
TRBJ1-3,-,-,TRBV7-2,CASAWENTIYF,TGTGCCAGCGCCTGGGAGAACACCATATATTTT
TRBJ2-1,-,TRBD2,TRBV7-2,CASNPPGRALNSYNEQFF,TGTGCCAGCAACCCCCCCGGGAGGGCCCTCAACTCCTACAATGAGCAGTTCTTC
TRBJ2-5,-,TRBD1,TRBV24-1,CATSDPQGVVGETQYF,TGTGCCACCAGTGACCCGCAGGGGGTGGTCGGAGAGACCCAGTACTTC